The text below deals with one T cell receptor (beta chain). Using immunoSEQ multiplex PCR, the repertoire was profiled, and TCRdb retains in-frame clones only, with some absent. This sample has some 270,000 clones, with roughly 83% found just once. Losses at the gene ends were 1 base for V and 5 bases for J; bases not matched to a gene: 13. CDR1 is MGHRA, CDR2 YSYEKL, per germline. There are 17 residues in the CDR3. These data are taken from a study of blood T cell repertoires in COVID-19. The clonotype comes from a woman of 80 years or more with COVID-19, enrolled during active disease. This chain uses TRBV4-1 with TRBJ1-2; TRBD1 aligns across 7 bases. Material: peripheral blood. The CDR3 DNA reads TGCGCCAGCAGCCAAGGGGACAGCTTTGGGGTACTATATGGCTACACCTTC. Protein product: CASSQGDSFGVLYGYTF.